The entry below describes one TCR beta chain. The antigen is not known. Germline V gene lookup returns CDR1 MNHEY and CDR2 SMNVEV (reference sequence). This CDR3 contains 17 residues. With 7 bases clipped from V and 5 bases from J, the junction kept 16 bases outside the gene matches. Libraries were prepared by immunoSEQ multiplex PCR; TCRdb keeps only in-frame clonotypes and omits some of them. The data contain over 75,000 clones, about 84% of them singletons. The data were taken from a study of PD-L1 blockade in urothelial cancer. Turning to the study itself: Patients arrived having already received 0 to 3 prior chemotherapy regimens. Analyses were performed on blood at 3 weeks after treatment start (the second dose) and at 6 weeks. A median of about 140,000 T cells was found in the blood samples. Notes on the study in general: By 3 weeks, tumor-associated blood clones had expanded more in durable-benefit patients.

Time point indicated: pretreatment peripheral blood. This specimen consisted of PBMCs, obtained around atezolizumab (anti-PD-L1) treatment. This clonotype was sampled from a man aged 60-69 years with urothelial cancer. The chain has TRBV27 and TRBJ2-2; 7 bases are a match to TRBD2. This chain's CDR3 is CASTFLVGAGMTGELFF. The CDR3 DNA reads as TGTGCCAGCACCTTCCTGGTGGGAGCGGGAATGACCGGGGAGCTGTTTTTT.